The T cell receptor (beta chain) under discussion was sequenced for a study of Graves' ophthalmopathy and Graves' hyperthyroidism. RNA transcripts were the template, and TCR beta CDR3 regions were amplified from them. After a first-round RT-PCR with HTBI primers, a second-round multiplex PCR was run. MiXCR, applied by TCRdb to the multiplex PCR reads, yields one record per CDR3 protein. The data contain about 1.1 million distinct CDR3 sequences, about 38% of them singletons. On this clonotype: At one of its ends the junction is not consistent with the germline gene, which may arise from a read error.

The length of the CDR3 is 15 residues. Germline CDR1 and CDR2: KGHDR and SFDVKD. The TCR sequence derives from an adult man with Graves' hyperthyroidism. What was sequenced was peripheral blood or thyroid tissue (not recorded which). This rearrangement joins TRBV24-1 to TRBJ2-6, with D perhaps matching TRBD1 or TRBD2 (5 bases each). For the CDR3, the DNA is TGTGCCACCAGTGAAACGGGGCCGGGTGGCAACGTCCTGGCTTTC. Translated, it gives CATSETGPGGNVLAF.